Presented here are 30 T cell receptor beta chains from one specimen sequenced in a study of early T cells in non-severe SARS-CoV-2 infection. TCRdb re-called the 5' RACE reads with MiXCR, one entry per CDR3 protein. Here the sample spans around 81,000 distinct CDR3 sequences, 11% to 15% being singletons. Sequenced material: whole blood. These TCRs come from an adult who was a healthcare worker with PCR-confirmed SARS-CoV-2 infection or an uninfected control (not recorded which).

The sample holds many counts of this clonotype. The chain is built from TRBV12-3 or TRBV12-4 and TRBJ2-1; perhaps D is TRBD1 or TRBD2 (5 bases each). The CDR3 consists of 12 residues. V lost 6 bases to trimming and J lost 9 bases, with 12 bases between them. The CDR3 bases are TGTGCCAGCAGGGGGACGTTCCGTGAGCAGTTCTTC. It translates to CASRGTFREQFF.

The J gene is TRBJ2-7, the V gene TRBV6-1, with 7 bases fitting TRBD1. J was trimmed by 5 bases and V by 7 bases; bases with no gene match: 14. Germline V gene data show CDR1 as MNHNS and CDR2 as SASEGT. The CDR3 has 15 residues. The DNA of the CDR3 is TGTGCCAGCACCTCAATCGCGACAGGGCGGAACGAGCAGTACTTC. Protein: CASTSIATGRNEQYF.

This clonotype has a handful of counts. This chain uses TRBV2 with TRBJ2-7; D remains unclear. The ends were cut back, 4 bases at V and 7 bases at J, with 14 bases in the middle. Germline V gene lookup returns CDR1 SNHLY and CDR2 FYNNEI. The CDR3 has 13 residues. The CDR3 nucleotides are TGTGCCAGCAGTGTGGACCAAGGCAGGGAGCAGTACTTC. This encodes CASSVDQGREQYF.

This sequence joins TRBV28 and TRBJ1-3; D remains ambiguous. CDR3 length: 16 residues. V was shortened by 5 bases and J by 0 bases, with 14 bases between the two germline ends. From germline, CDR1 is MDHEN and CDR2 SYDVKM. In nucleotides, the CDR3 is TGTGCCAGCAGTCCCTTTCCCGCTGGCTCTGGAAACACCATATATTTT. Amino acids: CASSPFPAGSGNTIYF.

This chain connects TRBV5-1 to TRBJ2-7; a weak D match, TRBD2 (6 bases). Germline V lookup: CDR1 SGHRS, CDR2 YFSETQ. There are 14 residues in the CDR3. V was pared by 5 bases and J by 7 bases, with 19 bases between. DNA of the CDR3: TGCGCCAGCAGAGCGGACTATCCACATGGTGAGCAGTACTTC. It specifies CASRADYPHGEQYF.

The table lists this clonotype with a few counts. CDR3 sequence reads: CASTGRTGGTDTQYF. In nucleotides, the CDR3 is TGTGCCAGCACGGGCAGGACAGGGGGTACAGATACGCAGTATTTT. This chain uses TRBV11-1 with TRBJ2-3; 10 bases line up with TRBD1. The V gene end was trimmed by 7 bases and the J gene end by 3 bases; junction bases not matched to a gene: 7. The CDR3 has 15 residues. Looked up from germline, CDR1 is SGHAT and CDR2 is FQDESV (reference sequence). Full variable domain (outside the CDR3, taken from reference TRBV11-1 and TRBJ2-3): EAEVAQSPRYKITEKSQAVAFWCDPISGHATLYWYRQILGQGPELLVQFQDESVVDDSQLPKDRFSAERLKGVDSTLKIQPAELGDSAMYLCASTGRTGGTDTQYFGPGTRLTVL.

The chain couples TRBV20-1 to TRBJ1-2, with 8 bases matching TRBD1. V lost 5 bases and J lost 7; bases outside the gene matches: 6. The CDR3 has 12 residues. Germline V gene lookup returns CDR1 DFQATT and CDR2 SNEGSKA (reference sequence). CDR3 sequence (DNA): TGCAGTGCTCCGACAGGGGATACTGGCTACACCTTC. Its protein is CSAPTGDTGYTF.

There are many counts of this clonotype. The genes are TRBV27 and TRBJ2-1, with D unresolved. Germline values: CDR1 MNHEY, CDR2 SMNVEV (reference sequence). The V and J ends lost 3 bases and 7 bases respectively, with 13 bases between them. The CDR3 is made up of 14 amino acids. CDR3 coding DNA: TGTGCCAGCAGTTTTTCAGCATCAAGGAATGAGCAGTTCTTC. Amino acids: CASSFSASRNEQFF.

This clonotype was seen a handful of times. The CDR3 nucleotides read TGCAGTGCTGTACAGGGATGGGGGAACACTGAAGCTTTCTTT. It yields the protein CSAVQGWGNTEAFF. The chain employs TRBV20-1 and TRBJ1-1; possible D gene TRBD1, 6 bases. This CDR3 has 14 amino acids. The germline CDR1 and CDR2 sequences are DFQATT and SNEGSKA (reference sequence). V lost 5 bases to trimming and J lost 1 base, with 14 bases between them.

The table lists this clonotype with a few counts. V is TRBV6-1 and J is TRBJ1-4, with 7 bases fitting TRBD1. V gave up 8 bases and J gave up 4 bases; unmatched junction bases: 4. This CDR3 spans 13 amino acids. CDR1 and CDR2 (germline): MNHNS, SASEGT. In nucleotides, the CDR3 is TGTGCCAGCTTCCGGGACAGTAATGAAAAACTGTTTTTT. Protein product: CASFRDSNEKLFF.

V gene TRBV30 combines with J gene TRBJ2-2, with 9 bases aligning to TRBD1. The CDR3 sequence is 15 residues long. J lost 3 bases, V lost 2 bases, and 4 bases had no gene match. Germline assignment: CDR1 GTSNPN and CDR2 SVGIG (reference sequence). CDR3 sequence (DNA): TGTGCCTGGAGTCCTGGGACAGGGTACACCGGGGAGCTGTTTTTT. Encoded protein: CAWSPGTGYTGELFF.

The chain uses TRBV12-3 or TRBV12-4 and TRBJ2-7; 8 bases align to TRBD1. V trimming: 5 bases; J trimming: 0 bases; junction bases outside the gene matches: 6. The CDR3 sequence is 15 residues long. The CDR3 loop reads CASSSDRGPSYEQYF. The CDR3 region has the DNA TGTGCCAGCAGTAGCGACAGGGGTCCCTCCTACGAGCAGTACTTC.

The rearrangement uses TRBV6-1 and TRBJ1-1; D uncertain. V lost 6 bases to trimming and J lost 9 bases, with 8 bases between them. The germline V gene has CDR1 MNHNS and CDR2 SASEGT. The CDR3 covers 10 residues. Written as DNA, the CDR3 is TGTGCCAGCAGGACAAGTAAAGCTTTCTTT. Protein sequence: CASRTSKAFF.

This clonotype was picked up a small number of times. The chain carries TRBV5-1 and TRBJ2-3, with D possibly TRBD2 on 5 matching bases. The CDR3 is 15 residues long. The germline gives CDR1 SGHRS, CDR2 YFSETQ. V lost 0 bases and J lost 2, with 10 bases in between. CDR3 residues: CASSLAGVPTDTQYF. In DNA, the CDR3 is TGCGCCAGCAGCTTGGCCGGGGTTCCCACAGATACGCAGTATTTT.

This clonotype has more than one count but fewer than ten. The J gene is TRBJ1-1, the V gene TRBV29-1, with D perhaps matching TRBD1 (5 bases). V lost 5 bases to trimming and J lost 6 bases, with 10 bases between them. The CDR3 length is 11 residues. Germline loops: CDR1 SQVTM, CDR2 ANQGSEA. The DNA of the CDR3 is TGCAGCGTTCTGGGGGATCCTGAAGCTTTCTTT. Translating gives CSVLGDPEAFF.

In its sample, this clonotype was seen a few times. The rearrangement uses TRBV12-3 or TRBV12-4 and TRBJ1-5; D is possibly TRBD1 (5 bases). The ends were cut back, 6 bases at V and 6 bases at J, with 18 bases in the middle. This CDR3 region has 15 residues. The CDR3 DNA reads as TGTGCCAGCAGCCGAGTCGGACAAATTCTTCAGCCCCAGCATTTT. This encodes CASSRVGQILQPQHF.

This rearrangement joins TRBV12-3 or TRBV12-4 to TRBJ1-1, with TRBD1 matching over 11 bases. V gave up 3 bases and J gave up 5 bases; unmatched junction bases: 2. The CDR3 covers 14 residues. CDR3 bases: TGTGCCAGCAGTTTTGGACAGGGGGCAACTGAAGCTTTCTTT. Protein: CASSFGQGATEAFF.

This clonotype was recorded a few times. The chain couples TRBV12-3 or TRBV12-4 to TRBJ2-3; 10 positions match TRBD1. With 5 bases clipped from V and 3 bases from J, the junction kept 8 bases outside the gene matches. This CDR3 contains 16 residues. The CDR3 is CASSRGTGAGTDTQYF. The CDR3 nucleotides are TGTGCCAGCAGTAGGGGGACAGGGGCTGGGACAGATACGCAGTATTTT.

This clonotype was counted a single time. The chain is built from TRBV29-1 and TRBJ2-1, with 10 bases lining up with TRBD2. The junction had 5 bases not matched to a gene; V was cut back by 6 bases and J by 9 bases. Germline loops: CDR1 SQVTM, CDR2 ANQGSEA. The CDR3 length is 12 residues. The CDR3 DNA follows: TGCAGCGTACTAGCGGGGCGTCCTGAGCAGTTCTTC. This encodes CSVLAGRPEQFF.

The CDR3 loop is CSAGTGEHTEAFF. In nucleotides, the CDR3 is TGCAGCGCTGGGACAGGCGAACACACTGAAGCTTTCTTT. The V and J genes are TRBV29-1 and TRBJ1-1; 8 bases line up with TRBD1. V shed 7 bases, J shed 3 bases, and the junction held 7 bases outside the gene matches. This CDR3 has 13 residues. The germline CDR1 and CDR2 sequences are SQVTM and ANQGSEA.

The rearrangement uses TRBV28 and TRBJ2-2, with D hard to call. This CDR3 region has 14 residues. Trimming stripped 2 bases from V and 4 bases from J, with 8 bases between. Germline V gives CDR1 MDHEN, CDR2 SYDVKM. The CDR3 bases are TGTGCCAGCAGTTTAGCTGGACCCACCGGGGAGCTGTTTTTT. Translating it yields CASSLAGPTGELFF.

The table lists this clonotype with a few counts. Here the CDR3 reads CASSQDHGGTEAFF. The CDR3 region has the DNA TGCGCCAGCAGCCAAGATCATGGGGGAACTGAAGCTTTCTTT. This chain joins TRBV4-1 and TRBJ1-1; a weak D match, TRBD1 (5 bases). The CDR3 runs to 14 residues. CDR1 is MGHRA and CDR2 is YSYEKL in the germline V gene. V dropped 0 bases and J dropped 5 bases, with 10 bases sitting between them.

This clonotype came up a few times. The chain combines TRBV12-3 or TRBV12-4 with TRBJ1-4; D is uncertain. V dropped 9 bases and J dropped 7 bases, with 21 bases sitting between them. This CDR3 is 15 amino acids long. The chain's CDR3 is CASSGVGGSIEKLFF. In nucleotides, the CDR3 is TGTGCCAGTTCCGGGGTTGGAGGGTCGATTGAAAAACTGTTTTTT.

The chain links TRBV28 to TRBJ2-1; 10 bases agree with TRBD1. The CDR3 is made up of 15 amino acids. V lost 5 bases and J lost 6; bases outside the gene matches: 7. The germline V gene has CDR1 MDHEN and CDR2 SYDVKM. As DNA, the CDR3 is TGTGCCAGCAGTCCGGCCCGGGACAGGGGCAATGAGCAGTTCTTC. Its translation: CASSPARDRGNEQFF.

This clonotype was observed a handful of times. V is TRBV3-1 and J is TRBJ2-2, with a weak D call TRBD1 (5 bases). CDR1 and CDR2 from the germline V gene are LGHDT and YNNKEL (reference sequence). Between the trimmed V and J ends, which lost 5 bases and 3 bases, there was a span of 10 bases. The CDR3 consists of 14 residues. The CDR3: CASSFKGDTGELFF. CDR3 sequence (DNA): TGTGCCAGCAGCTTCAAAGGGGACACCGGGGAGCTGTTTTTT.

This clonotype occurred many times. The CDR3 protein is CASSPRRRTEAFF. DNA of the CDR3: TGCGCCAGCAGCCCCAGGAGGCGGACTGAAGCTTTCTTT. The chain uses TRBV4-3 and TRBJ1-1, with D uncertain. CDR1 and CDR2 (germline): LGHNA, YSLEER. CDR3 length equals 13 residues. Trimming removed 4 bases at V and 5 bases at J, with 11 bases between.

This chain joins TRBV29-1 and TRBJ2-1; D possibly matches TRBD1 or TRBD2 (6 bases each). CDR3 length equals 13 residues. Germline V gene sequence: CDR1 SQVTM, CDR2 ANQGSEA. Trimming left V 4 bases short and J 6 bases short, with 13 bases between. The CDR3 sequence is CSVGGAGGNEQFF. DNA for the CDR3: TGCAGCGTTGGGGGGGCCGGAGGCAATGAGCAGTTCTTC.

This clonotype was detected many times. The genes are TRBV25-1 and TRBJ1-1, with TRBD1 identical over 10 bases. Germline V gives CDR1 MGHDK, CDR2 SYGVNS. The CDR3 runs 18 residues. The V and J ends lost 0 bases and 5 bases, in that order; junction bases with no gene match: 12. This CDR3 reads CASSEYILSGQGKTEAFF. For the CDR3, the DNA is TGTGCCAGCAGTGAATATATTCTTTCGGGACAGGGGAAGACTGAAGCTTTCTTT.

This clonotype occurred a few times. This sequence joins TRBV25-1 and TRBJ2-1; TRBD2 matches 7 bases. Germline V gives CDR1 MGHDK, CDR2 SYGVNS. There are 13 residues in the CDR3. J was trimmed by 10 bases and V by 6 bases; bases with no gene match: 9. CDR3 nucleotide sequence: TGTGCCAGCAGCTCCCCCCGGGACTACGAGCAGTTCTTC. This translates into CASSSPRDYEQFF.

The CDR3 here is CASSLRTIPGNTIYF. As DNA, the CDR3 is TGTGCCAGCAGTTTAAGGACAATCCCTGGAAACACCATATATTTT. The rearrangement joins TRBV12-3 or TRBV12-4 to TRBJ1-3; D may be TRBD1 (5 bases). V was pared by 2 bases and J by 2 bases, with 10 bases between. The CDR3 is 15 residues long.